This TCR beta chain was documented in a study of cytomegalovirus exposure and HLA in healthy donors. Losses at the gene ends were 6 bases for V and 8 bases for J; bases not matched to a gene: 8. This CDR3 is 14 amino acids long. Germline V gene sequence: CDR1 MDHEN, CDR2 SYDVKM. It was with 60 Vbeta and 13 Jbeta primers that the PCR ran. Profiling relied on immunoSEQ multiplex PCR, and the TCRdb table lists in-frame clones only, not all of them. The sample shows around 140,000 clones, approximately 84% of them seen only once. General study findings and limits: Indistinguishable V segments, including TRBV6-2 and TRBV6-3, were excluded. The only immune exposure information that was available was CMV serostatus.

Comments on this clone: Its antigen is as yet unknown.

The specimen sequenced was PBMCs. This receptor was identified in a woman in her sixties or seventies in good health and CMV-seropositive. The V and J genes are TRBV28 and TRBJ1-4; 8 bases line up with TRBD1. DNA for the CDR3: TGTGCCAGCAGACCTACAGGGGGGGGAGAAAAACTGTTTTTT. Protein: CASRPTGGGEKLFF.